The 24 T cell receptor beta chains reported below all come from one sample, sequenced in a study of T cells in Graves' hyperthyroidism and ophthalmopathy. What was amplified from RNA transcripts were TCR beta CDR3 regions. Initially, a first-round RT-PCR of the TCR CDR3 employed the HTBI primer set. Each CDR3 protein gets one entry after TCRdb re-called the multiplex PCR reads with MiXCR. The sample holds roughly 130,000 distinct CDR3 sequences, roughly 23% seen once. The sequenced material came from blood. The receptor source for this set is a woman in her forties or fifties with Graves' hyperthyroidism that later progressed to Graves' ophthalmopathy.

This clonotype occurred many times. This rearrangement joins TRBV5-1 to TRBJ1-1; D perhaps matches TRBD1 (5 bases). The CDR3 is 13 amino acids. The germline V and J ends were trimmed by 4 bases and 11 bases, with 18 bases remaining between them. From germline, CDR1 is SGHRS and CDR2 YFSETQ. CDR3 amino acids: CASSPGTGEDAFF. CDR3 coding DNA: TGCGCCAGCAGCCCTGGGACCGGGGAAGACGCTTTCTTT.

About this clonotype itself: A much more abundant neighbour one base away suggests this may be a read error. V and J are TRBV20-1 and TRBJ2-1; the match to TRBD2 covers 12 bases. CDR3 length: 15 residues. CDR1 and CDR2 from the germline V gene are DFQATT and SNEGSKA (reference sequence). The CDR3 here is CSAKLAGGRYNEQSF. DNA of the CDR3: TGCAGCGCAAAACTAGCGGGAGGACGGTACAATGAGCAGTCCTTC.

In its sample, this clonotype was seen a few times. This chain's CDR3 is CASGWTGIDEQFF. The CDR3 DNA reads as TGTGCTAGTGGCTGGACTGGAATTGATGAGCAGTTCTTC. The V and J genes are TRBV12-5 and TRBJ2-1; perhaps TRBD2 as D (5 bases). The CDR3 runs to 13 residues. CDR1 and CDR2 from the germline V gene are LGHNT and FRNRAP. V dropped 6 bases and J dropped 8 bases, with 14 bases sitting between them.

This chain uses TRBV4-1 with TRBJ2-7; D ambiguous. The germline V gene has CDR1 MGHRA and CDR2 YSYEKL. The CDR3 is made up of 16 amino acids. Trimming removed 3 bases at V and 3 bases at J, with 18 bases between. The CDR3 reads CASSQTDLATGYEQYF. CDR3 nucleotides: TGCGCCAGCAGCCAGACCGACTTGGCTACGGGCTACGAGCAGTACTTC.

This chain uses TRBV9 with TRBJ2-1, with 8 bases matching TRBD2. Germline CDR1 is SGDLS and CDR2 is YYNGEE. This CDR3 has 19 amino acids. The trim removed 6 bases at V and 2 bases at J, leaving 19 bases unmatched. CDR3 DNA sequence: TGTGCCAGCACCCGAACTCTAGGCGAGCTAGCGGGCACCTACAATGAGCAGTTCTTC. This translates into CASTRTLGELAGTYNEQFF.

The V gene is TRBV4-2, the J gene TRBJ1-2; D is uncertain. This CDR3 comprises 16 residues. The V end was cut by 4 bases, the J end by 4 bases, with 19 bases between. CDR1 LGHNA and CDR2 YNFKEQ come from the germline V gene. In DNA, the CDR3 is TGTGCCAGCAGCCGATCCTCCGGGAGTGTTAGCTATGGCTACACCTTC. This gives the protein CASSRSSGSVSYGYTF.

The chain combines TRBV29-1 with TRBJ1-1, with 11 bases fitting TRBD1. CDR1 and CDR2 (germline): SQVTM, ANQGSEA. The CDR3 totals 13 residues. The V segment lost 6 bases and the J segment 6 bases; nucleotides outside the gene matches: 6. This chain's CDR3 is CSVNPGQGAEAFF. In DNA form, the CDR3 reads TGCAGCGTCAATCCGGGACAGGGGGCTGAAGCTTTCTTT.

In this sample, this clonotype turned up a few times. The chain is built from TRBV19 and TRBJ2-7; 8 bases line up with TRBD2. This CDR3 region has 15 residues. V lost 5 bases and J lost 6; bases outside the gene matches: 12. Germline values: CDR1 LNHDA, CDR2 SQIVND (reference sequence). The CDR3 region has the DNA TGTGCCAGTAGTTATTTTGGAGCGGGAGATGTCGAGCAGTACTTC. Translating it yields CASSYFGAGDVEQYF.

This chain links TRBV28 with TRBJ2-4; D call uncertain. The germline CDR1 and CDR2 sequences are MDHEN and SYDVKM. This CDR3 has 15 amino acids. V was shortened by 6 bases and J by 1 base, with 13 bases between the two germline ends. The CDR3: CASSSLVGAKNIQYF. The CDR3 nucleotides are TGTGCCAGCAGCTCTCTGGTTGGGGCCAAAAACATTCAGTACTTC. Supplemented by reference TRBV28 and TRBJ2-4, the full variable domain reads DVKVTQSSRYLVKRTGEKVFLECVQDMDHENMFWYRQDPGLGLRLIYFSYDVKMKEKGDIPEGYSVSREKKERFSLILESASTNQTSMYLCASSSLVGAKNIQYFGAGTRLSVL.

V gene TRBV29-1 combines with J gene TRBJ2-7; D remains ambiguous. The ends were cut back, 6 bases at V and 5 bases at J, with 11 bases in the middle. The CDR3 loop spans 11 amino acids. Germline assignment: CDR1 SQVTM and CDR2 ANQGSEA. The CDR3 spells CSVAFNDEQYF. Written as DNA, the CDR3 is TGCAGCGTGGCTTTTAACGACGAGCAGTACTTC.

This clonotype was counted ten times or more. J is TRBJ1-5 and V is TRBV27, with TRBD1 identical over 7 bases. The germline CDR1 and CDR2 sequences are MNHEY and SMNVEV (reference sequence). V lost 5 bases, J lost 0 bases, and 7 bases stayed unmatched. The CDR3 runs 16 residues. The CDR3 region is CASSPSDRASNQPQHF. The CDR3 nucleotides read TGTGCCAGCAGTCCCTCTGACAGGGCTAGCAATCAGCCCCAGCATTTT.

This clonotype was seen more than once but under ten times. The genes are TRBV7-9 and TRBJ2-7; perhaps TRBD1 as D (5 bases). Trimming shortened V by 2 bases and J by 7 bases, and 12 bases separated the two germline ends. CDR1 and CDR2 from the germline V gene are SEHNR and FQNEAQ (reference sequence). This CDR3 has 13 amino acids. CDR3 region: CASSLRSGYEQYF. For the CDR3, the DNA is TGTGCCAGCAGCTTAAGGTCAGGGTATGAGCAGTACTTC.

This clonotype was counted many times. V usage is TRBV3-1 and J usage is TRBJ1-5; the D gene is possibly TRBD1 (5 bases). CDR1 LGHDT and CDR2 YNNKEL come from the germline V gene (reference sequence). With 1 base removed from V and 5 bases from J, the gap between germline ends came to 9 bases. The CDR3 has 14 amino acids. As DNA, the CDR3 is TGTGCCAGCAGCCAAGCGGGCAGGGATCAGCCCCAGCATTTT. Amino acid sequence: CASSQAGRDQPQHF.

The CDR3 nucleotides are TGTGCCAGCAACTACGCAGGCACCTTCTATGGCTACACCTTC. As protein: CASNYAGTFYGYTF. The chain carries TRBV7-2 and TRBJ1-2; no clear D. Trimming left V 7 bases short and J 4 bases short, with 16 bases between. Germline CDR1 reads SGHTA; CDR2 reads FQGNSA. The CDR3 runs 14 residues. The variable domain in full, with the rest retrieved from reference TRBV7-2 and TRBJ1-2, is GAGVSQSPSNKVTEKGKDVELRCDPISGHTALYWYRQSLGQGLEFLIYFQGNSAPDKSGLPSDRFSAERTGGSVSTLTIQRTQQEDSAVYLCASNYAGTFYGYTFGSGTRLTVV.

The rearrangement joins TRBV28 to TRBJ1-2, with a tentative D call TRBD1 (5 bases). Germline values: CDR1 MDHEN, CDR2 SYDVKM. The CDR3 loop spans 19 amino acids. V dropped 1 base and J dropped 0 bases, with 21 bases sitting between them. CDR3 amino acids: CASSLFPHVGTEANYGYTF. The CDR3 region has the DNA TGTGCCAGCAGTTTATTCCCCCACGTAGGGACTGAAGCTAACTATGGCTACACCTTC.

The gene calls are TRBV11-1 and TRBJ2-2; D might be TRBD2 (6 bases). The CDR3 covers 17 residues. Trimming cost V 3 bases and J 0 bases, with 14 bases left between them. CDR1 is SGHAT and CDR2 is FQDESV in the germline V gene (reference sequence). The CDR3 DNA follows: TGTGCCAGCAGCTTTCCCCGGGGCGGGGCGAACACCGGGGAGCTGTTTTTT. As protein: CASSFPRGGANTGELFF.

This clonotype was counted between two and nine times. One end of the junction varies from germline; a read error may be responsible. The chain couples TRBV7-7 to TRBJ2-1; 7 nucleotides align to TRBD1. The CDR3 length is 16 residues. Germline loops: CDR1 SSHAT, CDR2 FNYEAQ (reference sequence). The CDR3 DNA reads TGTGCTAGCAGCGCCAGCGACAGGGTGTCCTACAATGAGCAGTTCTTC. Its translation: CASSASDRVSYNEQFF. Full variable domain (outside the CDR3, taken from reference TRBV7-7 and TRBJ2-1): GAGVSQSPRYKVTKRGQDVTLRCDPISSHATLYWYQQALGQGPEFLTYFNYEAQPDKSGLPSDRFSAERPEGSISTLTIQRTEQRDSAMYRCASSASDRVSYNEQFFGPGTRLTVL.

The table lists this clonotype with many counts. The V gene is TRBV20-1, the J gene TRBJ2-7; 11 bases match TRBD2. The CDR3 is 13 residues long. V was clipped by 3 bases and J by 2 bases; unmatched bases: 0. CDR1 DFQATT and CDR2 SNEGSKA come from the germline V gene (reference sequence). Written as DNA, the CDR3 is TGCAGTGCTAGTAGCGGGAGGGCCTACGAGCAGTACTTC. Translating it yields CSASSGRAYEQYF.

J is TRBJ2-7 and V is TRBV30, with 7 bases that match TRBD1. V shed 0 bases, J shed 2 bases, and the junction held 7 bases outside the gene matches. The germline CDR1 and CDR2 sequences are GTSNPN and SVGIG (reference sequence). This CDR3 has 15 amino acids. The DNA of the CDR3 is TGTGCCTGGAGTGTTTGGCAGGGGGTAACCTACGAGCAGTACTTC. Its protein product is CAWSVWQGVTYEQYF.

A word on this clonotype: This could be a read error, since a much larger clone is one nucleotide away. The chain uses TRBV30 and TRBJ1-5; no firm D call. Germline V gene lookup returns CDR1 GTSNPN and CDR2 SVGIG (reference sequence). The CDR3 extends over 13 amino acids. Trimming took 5 bases from V and 0 from J, leaving 8 bases between them. The CDR3 DNA reads TGTGCCTGGTCGAATTATAGCAATCAGCCCCAGCATTTT. This encodes CAWSNYSNQPQHF.

This clonotype was counted at least ten times. The chain carries TRBV4-1 and TRBJ2-1; 11 nucleotides line up with TRBD2. After removal of 3 bases from V and 8 bases from J, the junction contained 6 bases not matched to a gene. The germline V gene has CDR1 MGHRA and CDR2 YSYEKL. This CDR3 has 15 residues. CDR3 protein: CASSHITSGSYEQFF. In DNA form, the CDR3 reads TGCGCCAGCAGCCACATTACTAGCGGGAGTTATGAGCAGTTCTTC.

This clonotype was detected only a few times. The V and J genes are TRBV4-2 and TRBJ1-1, with TRBD1 as a possible D gene (6 bases). The CDR3 covers 17 residues. Germline CDR1 is LGHNA and CDR2 is YNFKEQ. V was clipped by 4 bases and J by 1 base, with 19 bases between them. The CDR3 protein is CASSPLGGGQKNTEAFF. CDR3 DNA: TGTGCCAGCAGCCCACTGGGAGGAGGACAGAAGAACACTGAAGCTTTCTTT.

This clonotype occurred many times. The J gene is TRBJ2-3, the V gene TRBV10-3; 9 positions match TRBD1. The CDR3 is 15 residues long. The germline V gene encodes CDR1 ENHRY and CDR2 SYGVKD. Germline trimming cut 3 bases from V and 6 bases from J; bases unmatched to any gene: 7. In DNA, the CDR3 is TGTGCCATCAGTGACCGGGACAGGGAAACCGATACGCAGTATTTT. Protein: CAISDRDRETDTQYF.

The chain employs TRBV9 and TRBJ2-1; D call uncertain. This CDR3 spans 16 amino acids. Germline lookup yields CDR1 SGDLS and CDR2 YYNGEE. Trimming removed 4 bases at V and 1 base at J, with 15 bases between. CDR3: CASSPHTDPSYNEQFF. CDR3 sequence (DNA): TGTGCCAGCAGCCCCCACACCGATCCGTCCTACAATGAGCAGTTCTTC.